This T cell receptor (beta chain) was found in a study of radiotherapy plus CTLA-4 blockade in lung cancer. As regards this clone: As yet, its antigen is unknown.

TCRdb's table, derived via immunoSEQ multiplex PCR, lists solely in-frame clones and lacks some. The sample yields 51,000 or so clones, around nine tenths seen once. Study outcomes and limitations: Among reported predictors of response, early blood T cell clone dynamics with interferon-beta performed best. The study found tumor-derived TCR clones expanded in blood after radiotherapy plus ipilimumab.

This TCR derives from a human donor with non-small cell lung cancer whose response to radiotherapy plus ipilimumab could not be evaluated. This specimen was peripheral blood, taken from a patient treated with radiotherapy plus ipilimumab.

CDR3 in amino acids: CASSPLRGPQHF. The CDR3 region has the DNA TGTGCCAGCAGTCCGCTCAGGGGGCCCCAGCATTTT. The V gene is TRBV27, the J gene TRBJ1-5, with TRBD1 as a possible D gene (6 bases). Germline V gene sequence: CDR1 MNHEY, CDR2 SMNVEV (reference sequence). The CDR3 totals 12 residues. V dropped 5 bases and J dropped 9 bases, with 11 bases sitting between them.